This is a list of T cell receptor beta chains from one sample in a study of long-term antiretroviral therapy in people with HIV. Sequencing used immunoSEQ multiplex PCR; TCRdb keeps in-frame clones, though not all of them. The sample yields about 21,000 clones, approximately 81% seen once. The source material was unsorted PBMCs, sampled 1.9 years after starting antiretroviral therapy. The receptors here all came from a woman in her 50s with HIV. CDR3s include the opening cysteine and the closing phenylalanine or tryptophan. A D gene is named only where the DNA matches it firmly. Clone sizes are given selectively: once, few, many, or a class where the clone is expanded.

size: -
D: -
J: TRBJ2-2
V: TRBV7-3
DNA: TGTGCCAGCAGCGATACTACCGGGGAGCTGTTTTTT
CDR3: CASSDTTGELFF

size: -
D: -
J: TRBJ1-2
V: TRBV28
DNA: TGTGCCAGCATTCCCACAGAATCAGGGAGGAATGGCTACACCTTC
CDR3: CASIPTESGRNGYTF

size: once
D: TRBD1
J: TRBJ2-2
V: TRBV15
DNA: TGTGCCACCAGCGCCCGTATAGGGACAGATAACACCGGGGAGCTGTTTTTT
CDR3: CATSARIGTDNTGELFF

size: -
D: -
J: TRBJ2-5
V: TRBV10-3
DNA: TGTGCCATCAGTGATTCGACTATCCAAGAGACCCAGTACTTC
CDR3: CAISDSTIQETQYF

size: few
D: -
J: TRBJ2-6
V: TRBV28
DNA: TGTGCCAGCAGTGCTACGAGGTCTGGGGCCAACGTCCTGACTTTC
CDR3: CASSATRSGANVLTF

size: -
D: -
J: TRBJ1-1
V: TRBV4-1
DNA: TGCGCCAGCAGCCACGGAGTTCTGGGAATGAACACTGAAGCTTTCTTT
CDR3: CASSHGVLGMNTEAFF

size: -
D: -
J: TRBJ2-1
V: TRBV4-1
DNA: TGCGCCAGCAGCCAAGAACCAGGGGGGTCCTACAATGAGCAGTTCTTC
CDR3: CASSQEPGGSYNEQFF

size: -
D: TRBD2
J: TRBJ2-3
V: TRBV5-1
DNA: TGCGCCAGCAGCTTAGTTAGCGGGGGGCTCACAGATACGCAGTATTTT
CDR3: CASSLVSGGLTDTQYF

size: -
D: -
J: TRBJ2-5
V: TRBV5-1
DNA: TGCGCCAGCAGCCCTGGACTCCAAGAGACCCAGTACTTC
CDR3: CASSPGLQETQYF

size: -
D: TRBD1
J: TRBJ1-1
V: TRBV7-9
DNA: TGTGCCAGCAGCAGGTGGGTGACAGGGGAGACTGAAGCTTTCTTT
CDR3: CASSRWVTGETEAFF

size: -
D: -
J: TRBJ2-2
V: TRBV28
DNA: TGTGCCAGCTCTAGACGGGGGAGGAACACCGGGGAGCTGTTTTTT
CDR3: CASSRRGRNTGELFF

size: -
D: -
J: TRBJ2-3
V: TRBV5-4
DNA: TGTGCCAGCAGCCAAAGCCGGGGGGATACGCAGTATTTT
CDR3: CASSQSRGDTQYF

size: few
D: TRBD1
J: TRBJ2-3
V: TRBV27
DNA: TGTGCCAGCAGTCCCAGGGGGTCCCTCACAGATACGCAGTATTTT
CDR3: CASSPRGSLTDTQYF

size: -
D: -
J: TRBJ2-1
V: TRBV27
DNA: TGTGCCAGCAGTTTACGGCCAGCCACCCTTCCCAACAATGAGCAGTTCTTC
CDR3: CASSLRPATLPNNEQFF

size: -
D: -
J: TRBJ2-7
V: TRBV4-1
DNA: TGCGCCAGCAGCCAAATAGGGACCGTCGAGCAGTACTTC
CDR3: CASSQIGTVEQYF

size: -
D: -
J: TRBJ2-7
V: TRBV18
DNA: TGTGCCAGCTCACCTCCGGACGGCTACGAGCAGTACTTC
CDR3: CASSPPDGYEQYF

size: -
D: TRBD2
J: TRBJ2-5
V: TRBV2
DNA: TGTGCCAGCAATTCGCGGGGGGGAAAGGTGGCTGAGACCCAGTACTTC
CDR3: CASNSRGGKVAETQYF

size: -
D: TRBD1
J: TRBJ2-7
V: TRBV5-5
DNA: TGTGCCAGCAGGGATCCGGGACAGTACGAGCAGTACTTC
CDR3: CASRDPGQYEQYF

size: -
D: TRBD1
J: TRBJ1-2
V: TRBV5-1
DNA: TGCGCCAGCAGCTTGGGGACAGGGAGAGGCTACACCTTC
CDR3: CASSLGTGRGYTF

size: -
D: TRBD1
J: TRBJ1-2
V: TRBV19
DNA: TGTGCCAGTAGGATCACAGGGGTTGGGAACTATGGCTACACCTTC
CDR3: CASRITGVGNYGYTF

size: -
D: -
J: TRBJ2-7
V: TRBV11-3
DNA: TGTGCCAGCAGCTTAGATCCAGGTAGCTCCTACGAGCAGTACTTC
CDR3: CASSLDPGSSYEQYF

size: -
D: TRBD1
J: TRBJ1-6
V: TRBV9
DNA: TGTGCCAGCAGCCCCCGGACAGGGGGCACAGATTCACCCCTCCACTTT
CDR3: CASSPRTGGTDSPLHF

size: -
D: -
J: TRBJ1-4
V: TRBV5-1
DNA: TGCGCCAGCAGCCTACTTAGGACCGAAGGTGAAAAACTGTTTTTT
CDR3: CASSLLRTEGEKLFF

size: -
D: -
J: TRBJ2-2
V: TRBV7-9
DNA: TGTGCCAGCAGCCGTACCGGGACCCCGGCTTTCGGGGAGCTGTTTTTT
CDR3: CASSRTGTPAFGELFF

size: -
D: -
J: TRBJ1-1
V: TRBV5-4
DNA: TGTGCCAGCAGCTTGTACTCCAGGGGACGCACTGAAGCTTTCTTT
CDR3: CASSLYSRGRTEAFF

size: -
D: TRBD2
J: TRBJ2-1
V: TRBV4-3
DNA: TGCGCCAGCAGCCAAGATAGCGGGGGGGCGTATGAGCAGTTCTTC
CDR3: CASSQDSGGAYEQFF

size: -
D: TRBD2
J: TRBJ2-3
V: TRBV7-2
DNA: TGTGCCAGCAGCCCCAGGACTAGCGGGGACCGAGATACGCAGTATTTT
CDR3: CASSPRTSGDRDTQYF

size: -
D: -
J: TRBJ1-3
V: TRBV28
DNA: TGTGCCAGCAGTTTAGGAGGCTCTGGAAACACCATATATTTT
CDR3: CASSLGGSGNTIYF

size: -
D: TRBD1
J: TRBJ2-5
V: TRBV19
DNA: TGTGCCAGTAGTAGGGACAGGGGCCAAGAGACCCAGTACTTC
CDR3: CASSRDRGQETQYF

size: -
D: TRBD1
J: TRBJ2-7
V: TRBV7-2
DNA: TGTGCCAGCAGCTTAGCGGCGACAGGGTCCTACGAGCAGTACTTC
CDR3: CASSLAATGSYEQYF

size: -
D: TRBD1
J: TRBJ1-6
V: TRBV27
DNA: TGTGCCAGCAGCCGACAGGGAAATAATTCACCCCTCCACTTT
CDR3: CASSRQGNNSPLHF

size: -
D: -
J: TRBJ1-4
V: TRBV13
DNA: TGTGCCAGCAGCTTAGCTACGACCTTTTGGGGGGGCTGGGAGGATGAAAAACTGTTTTTT
CDR3: CASSLATTFWGGWEDEKLFF

size: -
D: TRBD2
J: TRBJ2-7
V: TRBV7-9
DNA: TGTGCCAGCAGCGACGGGAGGTACGAGCAGTACTTC
CDR3: CASSDGRYEQYF

size: -
D: -
J: TRBJ1-3
V: TRBV7-2
DNA: TGTGCCAGCAGCTTTAGCCCCTATATCTCTGGAAACACCATATATTTT
CDR3: CASSFSPYISGNTIYF

size: -
D: -
J: TRBJ2-5
V: TRBV28
DNA: TGTGCCAGCAGTCCCGGGACGGAGCGAATGACCCAGTACTTC
CDR3: CASSPGTERMTQYF

size: -
D: TRBD2
J: TRBJ2-5
V: TRBV7-9
DNA: TGTGCCAGCAGCAGTCCGGGACTAGCGGGAGAGACCCAGTACTTC
CDR3: CASSSPGLAGETQYF